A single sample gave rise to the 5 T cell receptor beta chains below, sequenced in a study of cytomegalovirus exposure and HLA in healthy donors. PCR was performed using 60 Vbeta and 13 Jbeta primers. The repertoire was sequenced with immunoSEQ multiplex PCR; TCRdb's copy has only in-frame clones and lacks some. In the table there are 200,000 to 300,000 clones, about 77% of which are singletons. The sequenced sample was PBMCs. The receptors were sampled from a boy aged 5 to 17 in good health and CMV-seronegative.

CDR3 in DNA: TGTGCCTGGAGCGGGGGGATGGGCTATGGCTACACCTTC. Its protein is CAWSGGMGYGYTF. The chain employs TRBV30 and TRBJ1-2; a possible D gene is TRBD1 (5 bases). Germline V lookup: CDR1 GTSNPN, CDR2 SVGIG (reference sequence). Trimming pared 3 bases from V and 4 bases from J, leaving 12 bases between. The CDR3 contains 13 residues. The variable domain in full, completed from reference TRBV30 and TRBJ1-2, reads SQTIHQWPATLVQPVGSPLSLECTVEGTSNPNLYWYRQAAGRGLQLLFYSVGIGQISSEVPQNLSASRPQDRQFILSSKKLLLSDSGFYLCAWSGGMGYGYTFGSGTRLTVV.

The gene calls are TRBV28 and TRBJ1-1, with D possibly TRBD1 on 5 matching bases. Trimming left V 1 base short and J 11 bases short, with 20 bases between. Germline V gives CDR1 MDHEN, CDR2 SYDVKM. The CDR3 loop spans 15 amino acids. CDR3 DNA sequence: TGTGCCAGCAGTTTATTAGGAACAGGTCGGAGAAGGGCTTTCTTT. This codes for CASSLLGTGRRRAFF. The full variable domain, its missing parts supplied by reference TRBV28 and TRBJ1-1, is DVKVTQSSRYLVKRTGEKVFLECVQDMDHENMFWYRQDPGLGLRLIYFSYDVKMKEKGDIPEGYSVSREKKERFSLILESASTNQTSMYLCASSLLGTGRRRAFFGQGTRLTVV.

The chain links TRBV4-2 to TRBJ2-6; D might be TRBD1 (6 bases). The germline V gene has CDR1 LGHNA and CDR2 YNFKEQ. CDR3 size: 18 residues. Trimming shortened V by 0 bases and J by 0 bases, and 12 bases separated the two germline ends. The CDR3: CASSQDLRTDSGANVLTF. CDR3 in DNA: TGTGCCAGCAGCCAAGATCTACGGACAGACTCTGGGGCCAACGTCCTGACTTTC.

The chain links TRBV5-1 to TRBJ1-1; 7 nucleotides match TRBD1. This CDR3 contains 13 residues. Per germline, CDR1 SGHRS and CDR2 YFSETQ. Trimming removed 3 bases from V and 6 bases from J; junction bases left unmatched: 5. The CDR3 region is CASSSQGRSEAFF. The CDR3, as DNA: TGCGCCAGCAGCTCACAGGGGAGATCTGAAGCTTTCTTT.

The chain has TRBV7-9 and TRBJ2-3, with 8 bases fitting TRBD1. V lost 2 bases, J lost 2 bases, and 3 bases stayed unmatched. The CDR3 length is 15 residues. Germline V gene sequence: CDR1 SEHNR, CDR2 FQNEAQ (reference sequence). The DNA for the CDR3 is TGTGCCAGCAGCTTACGGGACAGGACCACAGATACGCAGTATTTT. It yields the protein CASSLRDRTTDTQYF.